Below are 20 T cell receptor beta chains sequenced from a single sample in a study of early T cells in non-severe SARS-CoV-2 infection. TCRdb fed the 5' RACE reads into MiXCR, producing one record per CDR3 protein. The sample includes about 110,000 distinct CDR3 sequences, around 12% of them seen just once. Sample: whole blood, taken at baseline. These receptors were obtained from an adult who was a healthcare worker with PCR-confirmed SARS-CoV-2 infection or an uninfected control (not recorded which).

This clonotype occurred a few times. The V and J genes are TRBV5-4 and TRBJ2-3; 8 nucleotides agree with TRBD2. V gave up 2 bases and J gave up 3 bases; unmatched junction bases: 5. Per germline, CDR1 SGHNT and CDR2 YYREEE (reference sequence). This CDR3 is 15 amino acids long. CDR3 sequence (DNA): TGTGCCAGCAGCTTCCGGAGCGGGGGAACAGATACGCAGTATTTT. This encodes CASSFRSGGTDTQYF.

The chain recombines TRBV4-1 with TRBJ2-7; no reliable D call. Germline V gene sequence: CDR1 MGHRA, CDR2 YSYEKL. The germline V and J ends were trimmed by 0 bases and 7 bases, with 16 bases remaining between them. The CDR3 consists of 15 residues. The DNA for the CDR3 is TGCGCCAGCAGCCAAGATCGAGGCGGCATGTGGGAGCAGTACTTC. Translated: CASSQDRGGMWEQYF.

In its sample, this clonotype was seen a few times. The rearrangement uses TRBV6-6 and TRBJ2-3; the match to TRBD2 covers 8 bases. The germline gives CDR1 MNHNY, CDR2 SVGAGI (reference sequence). The CDR3 consists of 16 residues. J lost 5 bases, V lost 4 bases, and 11 bases had no gene match. The CDR3 protein is CASSSLIGGDLDTQYF. The CDR3 DNA sequence: TGTGCCAGCAGTTCCCTGATCGGGGGGGACCTAGATACGCAGTATTTT.

The CDR3 here is CASSEYRLGTGELFF. The CDR3 nucleotides read TGTGCCAGCAGTGAATACAGGCTAGGGACCGGGGAGCTGTTTTTT. The chain employs TRBV6-1 and TRBJ2-2, with a possible D match to TRBD1 (5 bases). CDR3 length equals 15 residues. V dropped 2 bases and J dropped 5 bases, with 12 bases sitting between them. Per the germline V gene, CDR1 is MNHNS and CDR2 is SASEGT.

J is TRBJ2-7 and V is TRBV29-1; a possible D gene is TRBD2 (5 bases). Germline V gene lookup returns CDR1 SQVTM and CDR2 ANQGSEA. This CDR3 spans 14 amino acids. DNA for the CDR3: TGCAATCCTTTAACGGGAATTCTCTCCTACGAGCAGTACTTC. It encodes CNPLTGILSYEQYF.

This clonotype was picked up a small number of times. J is TRBJ2-7 and V is TRBV5-1; D not certain. V was shortened by 0 bases and J by 1 base, with 8 bases between the two germline ends. The CDR3 runs to 14 residues. Germline V gives CDR1 SGHRS, CDR2 YFSETQ. This chain's CDR3 is CASSLVQKSYEQYF. As DNA, the CDR3 is TGCGCCAGCAGCTTGGTACAGAAGTCCTACGAGCAGTACTTC.

The gene calls are TRBV4-1 and TRBJ1-6; D might be TRBD1 (5 bases). The V end was cut by 2 bases, the J end by 7 bases, with 9 bases between. CDR1 and CDR2 from the germline V gene are MGHRA and YSYEKL. The CDR3 covers 14 residues. CDR3 in DNA: TGCGCCAGCAGCCAAAGGACACTAAATTCACCCCTCCACTTT. Translated, it gives CASSQRTLNSPLHF.

This clonotype occurred a few times. The CDR3 region is CASSLEAVLTDTQYF. The CDR3 DNA reads as TGTGCCAGCAGTTTAGAAGCGGTGCTCACAGATACGCAGTATTTT. J is TRBJ2-3 and V is TRBV12-3 or TRBV12-4; D perhaps matches TRBD2 (5 bases). The CDR3 has 15 residues. Trimming removed 1 base at V and 2 bases at J, with 10 bases between.

This clonotype has only a few counts. The rearrangement links TRBV24-1 to TRBJ1-5, with D maybe TRBD1 (6 bases). Deletions cut 5 bases from V and 1 base from J, with 11 bases between. This CDR3 comprises 15 residues. Germline-derived CDR1 and CDR2 are KGHDR and SFDVKD. The CDR3 sequence is CATSVSGESNQPQHF. The CDR3 DNA follows: TGTGCCACCAGTGTATCAGGGGAGAGCAATCAGCCCCAGCATTTT.

This clonotype came up a few times. The chain couples TRBV12-3 or TRBV12-4 to TRBJ2-6, with TRBD1 matching over 10 bases. The trim removed 7 bases at V and 2 bases at J, leaving 8 bases unmatched. This CDR3 region has 17 residues. The CDR3 DNA follows: TGTGCCAGCATGACAGGGGGCTTGAACCCTGGGGCCAACGTCCTGACTTTC. This codes for CASMTGGLNPGANVLTF.

The CDR3 DNA follows: TGTGCCAGCTCACCACCGGCGGCCTACGAGCAGTACTTC. Translation: CASSPPAAYEQYF. V is TRBV18 and J is TRBJ2-7; D is uncertain. The CDR3 extends over 13 amino acids. The V end was cut by 0 bases, the J end by 2 bases, with 5 bases between. Germline-derived CDR1 and CDR2 are KGHSH and LQKENI.

The genes are TRBV5-1 and TRBJ2-1; D is ambiguous. Germline loops: CDR1 SGHRS, CDR2 YFSETQ. This CDR3 spans 13 amino acids. V shed 0 bases and J shed 8 bases, with 9 bases lying between them. The CDR3 nucleotides read TGCGCCAGCAGCTTGGAGTTAGCCCATGAGCAGTTCTTC. This encodes CASSLELAHEQFF.

The chain recombines TRBV28 with TRBJ2-7; TRBD2 matches 13 bases. Trimming at V came to 5 bases and at J to 6 bases, leaving 7 bases not matched to a gene. The germline CDR1 and CDR2 sequences are MDHEN and SYDVKM. This CDR3 comprises 15 residues. The CDR3 here is CASSPRTSGSPEQYF. CDR3 nucleotides: TGTGCCAGCAGTCCGCGGACTAGCGGGAGCCCCGAGCAGTACTTC.

This clonotype was recorded a few times. The genes are TRBV4-1 and TRBJ1-5, with D possibly TRBD1 on 6 matching bases. Germline-derived CDR1 and CDR2 are MGHRA and YSYEKL. V shed 8 bases and J shed 6 bases, with 23 bases lying between them. This CDR3 is built from 16 residues. The chain's CDR3 is CASSQGISGKPQPQHF. The CDR3 DNA is TGCGCCAGCTCCCAGGGGATTTCAGGGAAGCCTCAGCCCCAGCATTTT.

This clonotype was seen only a few times. The CDR3 protein is CASSHRQGLAKNIQYF. The CDR3 DNA reads TGTGCCAGCAGTCACAGACAGGGGCTAGCCAAAAACATTCAGTACTTC. This sequence joins TRBV5-6 and TRBJ2-4, with 8 bases identical to TRBD1. The CDR3 runs to 16 residues. Per the germline V gene, CDR1 is SGHDT and CDR2 is YYEEEE. With V trimmed by 5 bases and J by 0 bases, 7 bases remained unmatched.

The chain recombines TRBV18 with TRBJ1-3; no clear D gene. V was shortened by 3 bases and J by 1 base, with 13 bases between the two germline ends. The CDR3 extends over 16 amino acids. Germline CDR1 and CDR2: KGHSH and LQKENI. In DNA, the CDR3 is TGTGCCAGCTCACCGATTCAGACGGAATCTGGAAACACCATATATTTT. It yields the protein CASSPIQTESGNTIYF.

J is TRBJ2-1 and V is TRBV29-1; 8 nucleotides match TRBD2. V lost 4 bases to trimming and J lost 6 bases; unmatched junction nucleotides: 8. CDR1 is SQVTM and CDR2 is ANQGSEA in the germline V gene. The CDR3 has 14 amino acids. The CDR3: CSVAGTRYFNEQFF. The DNA of the CDR3 is TGCAGCGTTGCTGGGACTAGATATTTCAATGAGCAGTTCTTC.

This clonotype was observed a few times. CDR3 amino acids: CASRSGQSPWSNQPQHF. CDR3 sequence (DNA): TGTGCCAGCAGGTCGGGACAGAGCCCGTGGAGCAATCAGCCCCAGCATTTT. J is TRBJ1-5 and V is TRBV5-5; 7 bases line up with TRBD1. The J segment lost 1 base and the V segment lost 5 bases, leaving 12 bases of the junction unmatched. The germline CDR1 and CDR2 sequences are SGHKS and YYEKEE (reference sequence). The CDR3 has 17 residues.

This clonotype showed up many times. The chain uses TRBV6-4 and TRBJ2-3, with 10 bases identical to TRBD2. V trimming: 5 bases; J trimming: 3 bases; junction bases outside the gene matches: 5. CDR3 length: 15 residues. Germline-derived CDR1 and CDR2 are MRHNA and SNTAGT. The CDR3, as DNA: TGTGCCAGCAGTCTAGCGGGAGACGGGACAGATACGCAGTATTTT. It is translated as CASSLAGDGTDTQYF.

This clonotype was counted between two and nine times. The chain combines TRBV15 with TRBJ2-7; D possibly corresponds to TRBD1 (5 bases). The germline gives CDR1 LNHNV, CDR2 YYDKDF (reference sequence). V dropped 4 bases and J dropped 0 bases, with 13 bases sitting between them. The CDR3 runs to 15 residues. The CDR3 coding sequence is TGTGCCACCAGCAAGGACATCCCGGGCTCCTACGAGCAGTACTTC. Translated: CATSKDIPGSYEQYF.